The T cell receptor (beta chain) described here comes from a study of T cells in Graves' hyperthyroidism and ophthalmopathy (dated by TCRdb to between 2018 and 2021). Looking at the study overall: Peripheral blood was sampled at the time of initial diagnosis, prior to any treatment. An independent validation cohort of around 19 hyperthyroidism patients and some 15 patients who later progressed to ophthalmopathy tested prospective prediction of ophthalmopathy. According to the paper, TCR Vbeta CDR3 sequencing was carried out on about 140 peripheral blood samples, which came from 40 to 45 ophthalmopathy, around 74 hyperthyroidism and about 17 progressor patients. The study also compared thyroid tissue and blood T-cell repertoires from about 6 Graves' hyperthyroidism patients. Once sampling was done, hyperthyroidism patients were given methimazole at a starting dose of 30 mg daily, whereas ophthalmopathy patients were given high-dose intravenous methylprednisolone. To identify TCR V-J signatures that set the groups apart, the researchers used a discovery cohort of about a hundred patients, made up of fewer than 50 with Graves' ophthalmopathy and approximately 57 with stable Graves' hyperthyroidism. The 100 or so discovery patients were divided at random into training and test sets in a 7:3 ratio.

Ophthalmopathy patients had moderately to severely active disease, with a Clinical Activity Score of 3 or more, a NOSPECS grade of 4 or more, and a disease duration of less than 3 months. Patients with uncontrolled infections, other autoimmune diseases, pregnancy or lactation were excluded. Diagnoses relied on clinical symptoms, serum thyroxine and TRAb, thyroid ultrasound and orbital computed tomography. PBMCs were isolated from around 10 ml of fresh peripheral blood by Ficoll-Paque density gradient centrifugation. Trizol reagent was used to extract total RNA, and RNA quality was then checked on an Agilent 2100 Bioanalyzer. The germline V gene sets CDR1 to SGHVS and CDR2 to FQNEAQ. Trimming at the junction amounts to 5 bases on V and 5 bases on J, and the germline ends lie 10 bases apart. The CDR3 starts with the cysteine, ends with the phenylalanine, and has 13 residues. The entry retains the CDR3 DNA only, 39 bases that are in frame from base 1.

Remarks on this clonotype: Its antigen remains undetermined. Per-base qualities were not stored, and no clone one base away is much larger.

Amplification of TCR beta CDR3 regions was carried out from RNA transcripts. For the first round of RT-PCR on the TCR CDR3, the HTBI primer set was used together with the Qiagen OneStep RT-PCR kit. Libraries were constructed in a second round of multiplex PCR, after which size selection and purification were performed. Libraries were sequenced paired-end with 100 bp reads on an Illumina HiSeq2000. The original pipeline was this. SOAPnuke was used to process the raw data, throwing out any read that contained adapters or uncalled bases, had a mean Phred below 15, or lacked an exact constant-primer or identifier match. High-quality paired reads were merged using COPE v1.2.5, and each unique nucleotide sequence was defined as a clonotype. MiTCR v1.1 was used to align clonotypes to the IMGT TRBV, TRBD and TRBJ reference segments. The analysis was restricted to V-J combinations with a frequency above 0.0001, which together covered roughly 99% of the repertoires. A TCS score was defined as the ratio of F50 (clonal expansion) to E x V (chaos), with BLOSUM62-based TCRdist applied between CDR3 peptides within each V-J. Welch's t-statistics and random forest reduced roughly 500 V-J features to under 15, which were used in a naive Bayes classifier (R e1071). TCRdb trimmed the raw reads at Q25, called clones with MiXCR and kept productive beta chains. Here each entry gathers all rows of one CDR3 protein and keeps the most common genes and DNA. These V and J calls are TCRdb output, not the study's own analysis. The sample profile shows hundreds of thousands of distinct CDR3 sequences; 20% to 25% of them were found once. The ten largest clones add up to roughly 60% of the sample.

Study-wide conclusions, independent of this receptor: A 13 V-J signature model separated ophthalmopathy from stable hyperthyroidism, with 87.88% sensitivity and about 81% specificity in cross-validation and 80%/75% in testing. Most expanded thyroid clonotypes (frequency above 0.001) were also detected in blood, a finding suggesting that blood repertoires may reflect thyroid immune responses. In validation, the model predicted progression to ophthalmopathy a median of roughly 6.1 months before onset, with 70% to 71% sensitivity and just under 75% specificity. No statistical method was used to fix the sample size in advance, and group allocation was not hidden from the investigators.

The material sequenced was blood. The chain is made from TRBV7-8 and TRBJ2-1; the D gene cannot be named for sure. This sequence was found in a man in his thirties or forties with Graves' ophthalmopathy. The CDR3 reads CASSRSPHNEQFF. The nucleotide sequence reads TGTGCCAGCAGCCGGTCCCCCCACAATGAGCAGTTCTTC.